These 30 T cell receptor beta chains share one sample of origin, sequenced in a study of T cells after yellow fever vaccination (dated 2019 in TCRdb). The library relied on 5' RACE. Reads for this sample came from an Illumina NovaSeq 6000. TCRdb passed the public sequencing reads through fastp at Q25 and MiXCR, retaining productive beta sequences. Rows matching on CDR3 protein sequence are summarized as one entry with the most common DNA and genes. Across this sample there are hundreds of thousands of distinct CDR3 sequences, with roughly 20% seen only once. The ten largest make up roughly a sixth of the sample. The sample's treatment or condition, from its label and the paper: live attenuated yellow fever vaccine strain. Source: PBMCs, taken before the yellow fever booster vaccination. The receptors come from a man aged 18-30 years who received the YFV17D yellow fever vaccine.

This chain connects TRBV20-1 to TRBJ2-7, with D perhaps matching TRBD1 (6 bases). V was trimmed by 7 bases and J by 5 bases, leaving 12 bases between them. Germline-derived CDR1 and CDR2 are DFQATT and SNEGSKA (reference sequence). The CDR3 spans 11 residues. The CDR3 is CSVGASHEQYV. The CDR3 nucleotides read TGCAGTGTGGGGGCGAGTCACGAGCAGTACGTC.

CDR3 nucleotides: TGTGCCTGGAGTCTTAACCCGGGACAAGTGGCTTTCTTT. Its protein is CAWSLNPGQVAFF. This rearrangement joins TRBV30 to TRBJ1-1, with TRBD1 as a possible D gene (6 bases). The CDR3 is 13 amino acids. CDR1 is GTSNPN and CDR2 is SVGIG in the germline V gene (reference sequence). The germline V and J ends were trimmed by 2 bases and 11 bases, with 18 bases remaining between them. Using reference TRBV30 and TRBJ1-1 for the parts outside the CDR3, the full variable domain is SQTIHQWPATLVQPVGSPLSLECTVEGTSNPNLYWYRQAAGRGLQLLFYSVGIGQISSEVPQNLSASRPQDRQFILSSKKLLLSDSGFYLCAWSLNPGQVAFFGQGTRLTVV.

The CDR3 DNA follows: TGCGCCAGCAGCTGGGGACAGGACGAGCAGTACTTC. Amino acid sequence: CASSWGQDEQYF. This chain joins TRBV5-1 and TRBJ2-7; TRBD1 aligns across 8 bases. CDR3 size: 12 residues. Looked up from germline, CDR1 is SGHRS and CDR2 is YFSETQ. J lost 5 bases, V lost 3 bases, and 1 base had no gene match.

V gene TRBV7-9 combines with J gene TRBJ1-2, with D maybe TRBD1 (5 bases). Trimming took off 5 bases at V and 9 bases at J, with 13 bases between the two ends. The CDR3 has 12 residues. From germline, CDR1 is SEHNR and CDR2 FQNEAQ (reference sequence). CDR3 in amino acids: CASSTAGASYTF. CDR3 coding DNA: TGTGCCAGCAGCACCGCCGGGGCCAGCTACACCTTC.

V and J are TRBV12-5 and TRBJ2-2; 9 bases match TRBD1. CDR3 length: 18 amino acids. Germline values: CDR1 LGHNT, CDR2 FRNRAP. The V gene end was trimmed by 3 bases and the J gene end by 4 bases; junction bases not matched to a gene: 12. The CDR3 sequence is CASGFGNRGPRGTGELFF. The CDR3 region has the DNA TGTGCTAGTGGTTTCGGGAACAGGGGGCCCCGAGGCACCGGGGAGCTGTTTTTT.

The V and J genes are TRBV27 and TRBJ2-3; TRBD2 matches at 16 bases. Trimming cost V 5 bases and J 2 bases; bases outside gene matches: 10. From germline, CDR1 is MNHEY and CDR2 SMNVEV (reference sequence). The CDR3 loop spans 19 amino acids. CDR3 DNA sequence: TGTGCCAGCAGTCGGGGACTAGCGGGGGGGCGTTGGGTCACAGATACGCAGTATTTT. It yields the protein CASSRGLAGGRWVTDTQYF.

In this sample, this clonotype turned up a few times. V gene TRBV19 combines with J gene TRBJ2-3; 10 bases are shared with TRBD2. The CDR3 is 14 residues long. Germline-derived CDR1 and CDR2 are LNHDA and SQIVND (reference sequence). V lost 11 bases and J lost 6; bases outside the gene matches: 11. The CDR3 nucleotides are TGTGCCGCGAGCCAGCGGGGGGGCTCTGATACGCAGTATTTT. As protein: CAASQRGGSDTQYF.

In this sample, this clonotype turned up a few times. The chain recombines TRBV27 with TRBJ2-1; D gene ambiguous. Trimming shortened V by 6 bases and J by 4 bases, and 13 bases separated the two germline ends. The CDR3 extends over 14 amino acids. Germline assignment: CDR1 MNHEY and CDR2 SMNVEV (reference sequence). CDR3 DNA: TGTGCCAGCAGGGCAACAGATTCGTACAATGAGCAGTTCTTC. Residues: CASRATDSYNEQFF.

Ten or more counts support this clonotype. The CDR3 is CAISDPVGQIQETQYF. The CDR3 nucleotides are TGTGCCATCAGTGACCCGGTGGGACAGATCCAAGAGACCCAGTACTTC. The J gene is TRBJ2-5, the V gene TRBV10-3; 7 nucleotides align to TRBD1. The trim removed 3 bases at V and 1 base at J, leaving 8 bases unmatched. This CDR3 region has 16 residues. Per germline, CDR1 ENHRY and CDR2 SYGVKD.

The chain is built from TRBV7-2 and TRBJ2-7; TRBD2 is a possible D gene (6 bases). CDR3 length: 15 residues. Germline CDR1 reads SGHTA; CDR2 reads FQGNSA. V was trimmed by 5 bases and J by 0 bases, leaving 14 bases between them. The CDR3 coding sequence is TGTGCCAGCAGCCCGAGCCGGGGGAGCTCCTACGAGCAGTACTTC. It specifies CASSPSRGSSYEQYF.

The chain combines TRBV27 with TRBJ1-3; D is unresolved. CDR3 size: 15 residues. Germline CDR1 reads MNHEY; CDR2 reads SMNVEV (reference sequence). CDR3 residues: CVANTEGRAGNTIYF. The DNA for the CDR3 is TGTGTCGCAAATACAGAGGGCAGAGCTGGAAACACCATATATTTT.

This clonotype was observed a single time. The rearrangement uses TRBV4-1 and TRBJ2-7, with TRBD2 identical over 14 bases. V lost 4 bases, J lost 3 bases, and 5 bases stayed unmatched. The CDR3 has 16 residues. Germline values: CDR1 MGHRA, CDR2 YSYEKL. CDR3 in DNA: TGCGCCAGCAGCCCGGGACTAGCGGGGGCAGTCTACGAGCAGTACTTC. This codes for CASSPGLAGAVYEQYF.

The chain has TRBV10-2 and TRBJ1-2; no clear D gene. Germline values: CDR1 WSHSY, CDR2 SAAADI. CDR3 length: 13 residues. Trimming shortened V by 4 bases and J by 0 bases, and 6 bases separated the two germline ends. This CDR3 reads CASSGLSNYGYTF. The DNA of the CDR3 is TGCGCCAGCAGTGGTCTATCTAACTATGGCTACACCTTC.

The V gene is TRBV29-1, the J gene TRBJ2-1; perhaps TRBD2 as D (6 bases). Trimming shortened V by 3 bases and J by 3 bases, and 12 bases separated the two germline ends. The CDR3 length is 14 residues. Germline V gene data show CDR1 as SQVTM and CDR2 as ANQGSEA. Here the CDR3 reads CSVERGQGYNEQFF. The CDR3 coding sequence is TGCAGCGTTGAGCGGGGCCAAGGCTACAATGAGCAGTTCTTC.

This clonotype has at least ten counts. The V gene is TRBV20-1, the J gene TRBJ2-7; D uncertain. The CDR3 has 12 amino acids. Germline V gene data show CDR1 as DFQATT and CDR2 as SNEGSKA (reference sequence). V was shortened by 3 bases and J by 0 bases, with 6 bases between the two germline ends. CDR3 DNA sequence: TGCAGTGCTAGTAAACGCTCCTACGAGCAGTACGTC. Encoded protein: CSASKRSYEQYV.

This clonotype was counted between two and nine times. The genes are TRBV5-6 and TRBJ2-5; D perhaps matches TRBD2 (5 bases). The CDR3 totals 13 residues. Per germline, CDR1 SGHDT and CDR2 YYEEEE. Trimming removed 1 base from V and 5 bases from J, with 9 bases in between. CDR3 sequence: CASSLTSVETQYF. DNA of the CDR3: TGTGCCAGCAGCTTGACTAGTGTGGAGACCCAGTACTTC.

This chain links TRBV5-1 with TRBJ1-5; D is unclear. Germline lookup yields CDR1 SGHRS and CDR2 YFSETQ. Trimming stripped 4 bases from V and 7 bases from J, with 21 bases between. The CDR3 sequence is 16 residues long. The CDR3 DNA sequence: TGCGCCAGCAGCCCGGACGGGCCGGGTTTTGGCCAGCCCCAGCATTTT. Protein sequence: CASSPDGPGFGQPQHF.

This chain uses TRBV7-9 with TRBJ1-2, with D uncertain. The CDR3 is 12 residues long. V was pared by 5 bases and J by 8 bases, with 12 bases between. Germline assignment: CDR1 SEHNR and CDR2 FQNEAQ (reference sequence). The CDR3 sequence: CASSGRILGYTF. In nucleotides, the CDR3 is TGTGCCAGCAGCGGTAGGATCCTCGGCTACACCTTC.

There are many counts of this clonotype. J is TRBJ2-7 and V is TRBV10-2, with D uncertain. Trimming removed 3 bases from V and 6 bases from J, with 6 bases in between. The CDR3 covers 11 residues. Germline assignment: CDR1 WSHSY and CDR2 SAAADI. CDR3 amino acids: CASSEGSEQYV. The CDR3 DNA sequence: TGCGCCAGCAGTGAAGGTAGCGAGCAGTACGTC.

The V call is TRBV10-3, the J call TRBJ2-1; D not certain. This CDR3 is 14 amino acids long. With 7 bases removed from V and 9 bases from J, the gap between germline ends came to 19 bases. Per germline, CDR1 ENHRY and CDR2 SYGVKD. The CDR3 reads CAITLDLGVGEQFF. CDR3 coding DNA: TGTGCCATCACCCTTGACCTTGGGGTCGGTGAGCAGTTCTTC.

The chain couples TRBV6-5 to TRBJ2-5; D not resolved. V was trimmed by 5 bases and J by 5 bases, leaving 9 bases between them. This CDR3 has 12 amino acids. CDR1 and CDR2 (germline): MNHEY, SVGAGI. The CDR3 region is CASSANRETQYF. For the CDR3, the DNA is TGTGCCAGCAGTGCCAACCGGGAGACCCAGTACTTC.

This clonotype was seen a few times. The genes are TRBV4-3 and TRBJ2-3; D may be TRBD2 (5 bases). The V gene lost 4 bases and the J gene lost 7 bases, with 15 bases spanning the gap. This CDR3 spans 14 amino acids. Germline V gene lookup returns CDR1 LGHNA and CDR2 YSLEER. The CDR3 region has the DNA TGCGCCAGCAGCCGGGAAAGCGGTACATATACGCAGTATTTT. Its translation is CASSRESGTYTQYF.

This clonotype was picked up a small number of times. CDR3: CASGLTLNQPQHF. For the CDR3, the DNA is TGTGCCAGTGGACTGACGCTCAATCAGCCCCAGCATTTT. This sequence joins TRBV19 and TRBJ1-5, with D hard to call. This CDR3 is built from 13 residues. From germline, CDR1 is LNHDA and CDR2 SQIVND (reference sequence). Trimming pared 8 bases from V and 3 bases from J, leaving 11 bases between.

The chain joins TRBV6-5 to TRBJ2-6; D call uncertain. Trimming removed 6 bases at V and 4 bases at J, with 19 bases between. Germline-derived CDR1 and CDR2 are MNHEY and SVGAGI. The CDR3 extends over 17 amino acids. The CDR3 bases are TGTGCCAGCAGCTCCTGGATGAGTCAGCCCGGGGCCAACGTCCTGACTTTC. It is translated as CASSSWMSQPGANVLTF.

This clonotype was detected a few times. The V gene is TRBV11-2, the J gene TRBJ1-6; D gene uncertain. Between the trimmed V and J ends, which lost 2 bases and 0 bases, there was a span of 14 bases. In germline, CDR1 is SGHAT, CDR2 FQNNGV. This CDR3 comprises 18 residues. CDR3 in amino acids: CASSLPRGKSSYNSPLHF. CDR3 in DNA: TGTGCCAGCAGCTTACCCCGAGGGAAGAGCTCCTATAATTCACCCCTCCACTTT.

V gene TRBV20-1 combines with J gene TRBJ2-7; either TRBD1 or TRBD2 may supply D (5 bases each). Looked up from germline, CDR1 is DFQATT and CDR2 is SNEGSKA (reference sequence). Trimming cost V 5 bases and J 0 bases, with 11 bases left between them. CDR3 size: 13 residues. The CDR3 region is CSAWDVTSYEQYF. In DNA, the CDR3 is TGCAGTGCTTGGGACGTAACCTCCTACGAGCAGTACTTC.

The V and J genes are TRBV20-1 and TRBJ2-7, with TRBD1 identical over 8 bases. V lost 6 bases to trimming and J lost 3 bases; unmatched junction nucleotides: 10. This CDR3 has 14 amino acids. The germline CDR1 and CDR2 sequences are DFQATT and SNEGSKA (reference sequence). In nucleotides, the CDR3 is TGCAGTGCAGCGATCCGGGACAGGAGCTACGAGCAGTACTTC. Translated, it gives CSAAIRDRSYEQYF.

The chain employs TRBV2 and TRBJ1-1; D remains unclear. The CDR3 has 13 amino acids. V was pared by 7 bases and J by 6 bases, with 15 bases between. Per the germline V gene, CDR1 is SNHLY and CDR2 is FYNNEI. The CDR3 region has the DNA TGTGCCAGCATCCCGACCGACGTCTCTGAAGCTTTCTTT. Amino acids: CASIPTDVSEAFF.

This chain links TRBV20-1 with TRBJ2-1; D might be TRBD1 (6 bases). Deletions cut 3 bases from V and 8 bases from J, with 20 bases between. In germline, CDR1 is DFQATT, CDR2 SNEGSKA (reference sequence). The CDR3 runs 15 residues. CDR3 nucleotide sequence: TGCAGTGCTAGGGCCTGGGGGCGTATACAACATGAGCAGTTCTTC. Translated: CSARAWGRIQHEQFF.

This clonotype was seen more than once but under ten times. J is TRBJ2-4 and V is TRBV6-5; possible D gene TRBD1, 6 bases. V gave up 3 bases and J gave up 7 bases, with 19 bases separating them. This CDR3 is built from 16 residues. From germline, CDR1 is MNHEY and CDR2 SVGAGI. In DNA form, the CDR3 reads TGTGCCAGCAGTTATTCAGGCCAGACAGGTCCTAACATTCAGTACTTC. Translated: CASSYSGQTGPNIQYF.